Shown below are 12 T cell receptor beta chains from a single sample sequenced in a study of T-cell memory formation after mild COVID-19. TCRdb called the 5' RACE reads again in MiXCR, with one record for every CDR3 protein. The table lists roughly 200,000 distinct CDR3 sequences, approximately 20% of them singletons. Sequenced sample: PBMCs or a T cell subset sorted from them (not recorded which). These receptors were obtained from an adult woman who had mild COVID-19 (a few samples of this study predate the infection). Cell type and time point are not known.

This clonotype was observed a handful of times. V and J are TRBV19 and TRBJ1-1; tentative D call: TRBD1 (6 bases). V shed 5 bases and J shed 1 base, with 11 bases lying between them. CDR1 and CDR2 from the germline V gene are LNHDA and SQIVND (reference sequence). The CDR3 runs to 14 residues. CDR3 DNA sequence: TGTGCCAGTAGTGTGTTACAGGGGAACACTGAAGCTTTCTTT. Translated, it gives CASSVLQGNTEAFF.

This clonotype was seen many times. This chain joins TRBV18 and TRBJ2-7; TRBD2 matches at 12 bases. V was pared by 6 bases and J by 5 bases, with 5 bases of the junction left unmatched. This CDR3 is 14 amino acids long. Germline CDR1 reads KGHSH; CDR2 reads LQKENI. CDR3 in DNA: TGTGCCAGCTCCAGACTAGCGGGAGTTAACGAGCAGTACTTC. Translation gives CASSRLAGVNEQYF.

This clonotype was counted a single time. The V gene is TRBV20-1, the J gene TRBJ2-1; no reliable D call. CDR3 length equals 11 residues. Germline loops: CDR1 DFQATT, CDR2 SNEGSKA (reference sequence). Trimming cost V 1 base and J 10 bases, with 8 bases left between them. DNA of the CDR3: TGCAGTGCTAGAGTATATGGAGAGCAGTTCTTC. Its translation is CSARVYGEQFF.

The chain couples TRBV6-5 to TRBJ1-5; D remains ambiguous. Trimming pared 6 bases from V and 7 bases from J, leaving 28 bases between. Germline-derived CDR1 and CDR2 are MNHEY and SVGAGI. CDR3 length: 18 amino acids. DNA of the CDR3: TGTGCCAGCAGCTCCCGCCTTACATCGACACCCCCGGGACAGCCCCAGCATTTT. This sequence encodes CASSSRLTSTPPGQPQHF.

This clonotype was seen more than once but under ten times. The chain carries TRBV5-1 and TRBJ1-1; no firm D call. Germline V gene sequence: CDR1 SGHRS, CDR2 YFSETQ. The CDR3 consists of 14 residues. V lost 0 bases and J 2 bases, leaving 8 bases between the germline ends. The CDR3 sequence: CASSLDRQNTEAFF. The CDR3 coding sequence is TGCGCCAGCAGCTTGGACAGACAAAACACTGAAGCTTTCTTT.

This clonotype was detected only a few times. The V and J genes are TRBV4-2 and TRBJ1-1; D is uncertain. This CDR3 contains 16 residues. V lost 1 base, J lost 0 bases, and 12 bases lay in between. CDR1 and CDR2 from the germline V gene are LGHNA and YNFKEQ. The CDR3 loop is CASSQAGGRVNTEAFF. The CDR3 DNA reads TGTGCCAGCAGCCAAGCGGGAGGGAGGGTGAACACTGAAGCTTTCTTT.

This clonotype showed up just a few times. The V call is TRBV12-3 or TRBV12-4, the J call TRBJ1-1; weak D call: TRBD1 (6 bases). Deletions cut 2 bases from V and 3 bases from J, with 10 bases between. CDR3 size: 14 residues. CDR3 DNA sequence: TGTGCCAGCAGTTTAAGGGCAGGGGACACTGAAGCTTTCTTT. Translated, it gives CASSLRAGDTEAFF.

The genes are TRBV6-5 and TRBJ1-2, with D uncertain. The CDR3 has 13 amino acids. CDR1 is MNHEY and CDR2 is SVGAGI in the germline V gene. V gave up 5 bases and J gave up 7 bases, with 14 bases separating them. The CDR3 protein is CASSQRMGSGYTF. The CDR3 coding sequence is TGTGCCAGCAGTCAACGTATGGGAAGTGGCTACACCTTC.

This clonotype has just a few counts. The CDR3 DNA sequence: TGTGCCATCAGTGCCGCGGGACTAGCGGGAGGTATTGAGCAGTTCTTC. Translating it yields CAISAAGLAGGIEQFF. This chain uses TRBV10-3 with TRBJ2-1; 15 bases line up with TRBD2. The germline V gene encodes CDR1 ENHRY and CDR2 SYGVKD. J gave up 9 bases and V 4 bases, and 7 bases lay outside the gene matches. The CDR3 sequence is 16 residues long.

The chain employs TRBV7-9 and TRBJ2-5; the D call may be TRBD1 or TRBD2 (6 bases each). The germline V gene has CDR1 SEHNR and CDR2 FQNEAQ (reference sequence). The CDR3 spans 13 residues. The V and J ends lost 4 bases and 5 bases respectively, with 11 bases between them. In nucleotides, the CDR3 is TGTGCCAGCAGCTCTACAGGGAGGGAGACCCAGTACTTC. Encoded protein: CASSSTGRETQYF.

The chain uses TRBV5-1 and TRBJ1-1; 9 bases line up with TRBD1. V lost 4 bases, J lost 3 bases, and 10 bases stayed unmatched. The length of the CDR3 is 16 residues. Germline V CDR1 and CDR2: SGHRS, YFSETQ. The CDR3: CASSRTGEVADTEAFF. The CDR3 DNA reads TGCGCCAGCAGCAGGACAGGGGAGGTTGCGGACACTGAAGCTTTCTTT.

There are a few counts of this clonotype. V and J are TRBV20-1 and TRBJ1-5, with TRBD1 matching 7 bases. The CDR3 runs 14 residues. J gave up 4 bases and V 0 bases, and 3 bases lay outside the gene matches. Germline lookup yields CDR1 DFQATT and CDR2 SNEGSKA (reference sequence). This CDR3 is CSARDRTGNQPQHF. As DNA, the CDR3 is TGCAGTGCTAGAGATCGGACAGGTAATCAGCCCCAGCATTTT.